The clone carrying this T cell receptor beta chain has ten or more counts. Its antigen remains unknown. CDR3 length: 15 amino acids. V lost 0 bases and J 5 bases, leaving 15 bases between the germline ends. The germline CDR1 and CDR2 sequences are DFQATT and SNEGSKA (reference sequence). This specimen comes from a study of CD8 T cells in ankylosing spondylitis. Regarding the study as a whole: Characteristic, it appeared, of ankylosing spondylitis blood was a TCR beta motif of roughly eight highly homologous variants. As reported, disease-linked clones showed significant enrichment in matched ankylosing spondylitis synovial fluid. Some of the motif variants had earlier been found in reactive arthritis patients' fluid and blood.

Generation of TCR beta libraries employed quantitative 5'-RACE incorporating molecular barcodes. TCRdb recomputed calls from the 5' RACE reads with MiXCR, one row per CDR3 protein. The sample yields a few hundred thousand distinct CDR3 sequences, roughly a tenth seen once. The source of this sequence is a male donor with ankylosing spondylitis or in good health (not recorded which). Sequencing used blood, either unsorted or a sorted T cell fraction (not recorded which). The rearrangement links TRBV20-1 to TRBJ2-3; tentatively, D is TRBD1 or TRBD2 (5 bases each). As DNA, the CDR3 is TGCAGTGCTAGAGAGGACGGGGCGGGCGGAGATACGCAGTATTTT. Its protein product is CSAREDGAGGDTQYF.